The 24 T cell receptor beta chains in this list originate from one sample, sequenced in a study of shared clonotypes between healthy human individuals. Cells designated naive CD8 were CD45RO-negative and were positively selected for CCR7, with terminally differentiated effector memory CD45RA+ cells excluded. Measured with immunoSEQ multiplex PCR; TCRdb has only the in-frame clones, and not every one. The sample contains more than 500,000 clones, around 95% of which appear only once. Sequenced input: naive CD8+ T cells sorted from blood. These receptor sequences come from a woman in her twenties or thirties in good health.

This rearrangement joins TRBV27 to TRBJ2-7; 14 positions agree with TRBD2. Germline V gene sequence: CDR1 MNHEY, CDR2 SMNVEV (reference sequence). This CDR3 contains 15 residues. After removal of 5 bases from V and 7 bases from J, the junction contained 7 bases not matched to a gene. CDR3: CASSLTTSGRAEQYF. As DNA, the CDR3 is TGTGCCAGCAGTCTTACGACTAGCGGGAGGGCTGAGCAGTACTTC.

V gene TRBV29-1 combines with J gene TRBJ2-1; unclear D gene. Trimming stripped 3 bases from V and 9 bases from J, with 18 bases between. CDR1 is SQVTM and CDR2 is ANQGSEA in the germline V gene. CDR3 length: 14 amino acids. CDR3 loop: CSVESVRVVSEQFF. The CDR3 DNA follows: TGCAGCGTTGAGTCGGTTAGAGTGGTAAGTGAGCAGTTCTTC.

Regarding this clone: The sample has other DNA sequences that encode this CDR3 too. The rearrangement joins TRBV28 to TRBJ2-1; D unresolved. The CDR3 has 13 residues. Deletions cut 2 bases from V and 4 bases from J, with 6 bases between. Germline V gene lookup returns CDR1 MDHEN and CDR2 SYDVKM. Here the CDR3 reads CASSLGLYNEQFF. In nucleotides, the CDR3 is TGTGCCAGCAGTTTAGGCTTATACAATGAGCAGTTCTTC.

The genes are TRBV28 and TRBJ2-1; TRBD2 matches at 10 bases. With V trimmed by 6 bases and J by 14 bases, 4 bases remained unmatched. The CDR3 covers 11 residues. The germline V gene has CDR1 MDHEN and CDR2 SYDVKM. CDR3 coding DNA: TGTGCCAGCAGCCGCGGGACTAGCGAGTTCTTC. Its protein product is CASSRGTSEFF.

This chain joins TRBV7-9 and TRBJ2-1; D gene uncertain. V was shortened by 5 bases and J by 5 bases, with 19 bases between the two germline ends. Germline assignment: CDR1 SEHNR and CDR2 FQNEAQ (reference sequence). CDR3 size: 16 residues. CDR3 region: CASSRTAREKNNEQFF. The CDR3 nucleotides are TGTGCCAGCAGCCGGACCGCTCGAGAAAAAAACAATGAGCAGTTCTTC.

In nucleotides, the CDR3 is TGTGCCAGCAGCGATATTACAGGACGGTACGCTGAAGCTTTCTTT. It specifies CASSDITGRYAEAFF. The gene calls are TRBV6-5 and TRBJ1-1; perhaps TRBD1 as D (5 bases). Looked up from germline, CDR1 is MNHEY and CDR2 is SVGAGI. The length of the CDR3 is 15 residues. The V and J ends lost 6 bases and 6 bases respectively, with 20 bases between them.

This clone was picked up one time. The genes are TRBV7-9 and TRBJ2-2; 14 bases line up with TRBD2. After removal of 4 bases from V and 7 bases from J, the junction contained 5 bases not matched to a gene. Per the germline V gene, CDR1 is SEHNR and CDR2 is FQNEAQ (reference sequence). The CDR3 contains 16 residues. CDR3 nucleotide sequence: TGTGCCAGCAGCTCGGGGACTAGCGGGAGTGGCGGGGAGCTGTTTTTT. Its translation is CASSSGTSGSGGELFF.

CDR3 residues: CATSRRRDSNNEQFF. The CDR3 coding sequence is TGTGCCACCAGCAGAAGACGGGACAGTAACAATGAGCAGTTCTTC. V and J are TRBV15 and TRBJ2-1; 7 bases fit TRBD1. CDR1 and CDR2 from the germline V gene are LNHNV and YYDKDF (reference sequence). The CDR3 contains 15 residues. V was clipped by 2 bases and J by 5 bases; unmatched bases: 6.

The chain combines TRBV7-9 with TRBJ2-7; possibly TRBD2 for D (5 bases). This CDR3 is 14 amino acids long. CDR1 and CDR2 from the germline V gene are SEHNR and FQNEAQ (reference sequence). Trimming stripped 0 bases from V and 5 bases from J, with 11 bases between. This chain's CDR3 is CASSLAGVPHEQYF. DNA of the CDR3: TGTGCCAGCAGCTTAGCGGGAGTACCTCACGAGCAGTACTTC.

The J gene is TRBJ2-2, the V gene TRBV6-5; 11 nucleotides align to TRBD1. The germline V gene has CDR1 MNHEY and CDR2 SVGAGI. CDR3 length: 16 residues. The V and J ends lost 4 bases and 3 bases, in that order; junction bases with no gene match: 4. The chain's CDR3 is CASSLDRGRYTGELFF. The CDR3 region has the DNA TGTGCCAGCAGTTTGGACAGGGGGCGTTACACCGGGGAGCTGTTTTTT.

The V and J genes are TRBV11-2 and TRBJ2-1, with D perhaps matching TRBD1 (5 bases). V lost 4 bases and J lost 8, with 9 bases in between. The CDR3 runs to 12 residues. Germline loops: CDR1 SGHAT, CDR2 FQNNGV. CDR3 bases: TGTGCCAGCAGCTCAAAAGGGGATGAGCAGTTCTTC. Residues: CASSSKGDEQFF.

The CDR3 is CASSSDSGATYEQYF. The CDR3 region has the DNA TGTGCCAGCAGCTCGGATAGCGGAGCCACCTACGAGCAGTACTTC. The genes are TRBV7-6 and TRBJ2-7, with a possible D match to TRBD2 (6 bases). In germline, CDR1 is SGHVS, CDR2 FNYEAQ. The V and J ends lost 4 bases and 2 bases respectively, with 15 bases between them. The CDR3 has 15 residues.

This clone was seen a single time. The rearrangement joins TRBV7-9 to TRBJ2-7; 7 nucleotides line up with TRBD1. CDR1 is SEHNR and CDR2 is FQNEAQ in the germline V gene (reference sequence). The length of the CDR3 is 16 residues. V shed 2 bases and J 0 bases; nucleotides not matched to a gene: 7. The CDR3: CASSLFGTDFSYEQYF. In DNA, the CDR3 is TGTGCCAGCAGCTTATTTGGGACAGACTTCTCCTACGAGCAGTACTTC.

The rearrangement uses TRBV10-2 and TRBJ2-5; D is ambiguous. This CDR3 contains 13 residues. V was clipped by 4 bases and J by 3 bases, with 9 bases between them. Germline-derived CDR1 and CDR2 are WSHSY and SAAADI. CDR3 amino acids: CASSVYSKETQYF. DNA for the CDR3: TGCGCCAGCAGTGTGTACAGTAAAGAGACCCAGTACTTC.

DNA for the CDR3: TGTGCCAGCAGCTCAGTCCAGCAGTACAATGAGCAGTTCTTC. It encodes CASSSVQQYNEQFF. J is TRBJ2-1 and V is TRBV7-9; D not resolved. V gave up 4 bases and J gave up 4 bases, with 11 bases separating them. Looked up from germline, CDR1 is SEHNR and CDR2 is FQNEAQ (reference sequence). The CDR3 has 14 amino acids.

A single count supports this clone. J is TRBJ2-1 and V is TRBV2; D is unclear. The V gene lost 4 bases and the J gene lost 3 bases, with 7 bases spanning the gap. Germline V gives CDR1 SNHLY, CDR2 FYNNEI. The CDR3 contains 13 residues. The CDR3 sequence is CASSGNNYNEQFF. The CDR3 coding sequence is TGTGCCAGCAGTGGGAATAACTACAATGAGCAGTTCTTC. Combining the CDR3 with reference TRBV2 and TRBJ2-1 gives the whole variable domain EPEVTQTPSHQVTQMGQEVILRCVPISNHLYFYWYRQILGQKVEFLVSFYNNEISEKSEIFDDQFSVERPDGSNFTLKIRSTKLEDSAMYFCASSGNNYNEQFFGPGTRLTVL.

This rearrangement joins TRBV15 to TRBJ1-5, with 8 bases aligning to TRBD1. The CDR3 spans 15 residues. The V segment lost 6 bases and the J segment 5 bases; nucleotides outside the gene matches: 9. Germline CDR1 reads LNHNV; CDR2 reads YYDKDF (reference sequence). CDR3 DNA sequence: TGTGCCACCAGTAGCGAGGACAGGGCGGATCAGCCCCAGCATTTT. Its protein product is CATSSEDRADQPQHF.

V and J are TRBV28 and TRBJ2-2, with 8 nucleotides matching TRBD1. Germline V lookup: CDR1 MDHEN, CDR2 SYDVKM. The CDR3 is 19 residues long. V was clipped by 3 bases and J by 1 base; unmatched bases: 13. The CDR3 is CASSFEVRGLRVNTGELFF. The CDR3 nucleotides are TGTGCCAGCAGTTTCGAAGTCAGGGGGCTGCGCGTGAACACCGGGGAGCTGTTTTTT.

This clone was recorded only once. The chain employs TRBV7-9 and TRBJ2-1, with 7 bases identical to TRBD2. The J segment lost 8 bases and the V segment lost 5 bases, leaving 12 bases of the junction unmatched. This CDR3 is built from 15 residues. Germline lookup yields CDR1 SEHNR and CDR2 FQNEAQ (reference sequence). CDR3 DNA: TGTGCCAGCAGCCCCCACGTGGGAGGGCGGGATGAGCAGTTCTTC. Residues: CASSPHVGGRDEQFF.

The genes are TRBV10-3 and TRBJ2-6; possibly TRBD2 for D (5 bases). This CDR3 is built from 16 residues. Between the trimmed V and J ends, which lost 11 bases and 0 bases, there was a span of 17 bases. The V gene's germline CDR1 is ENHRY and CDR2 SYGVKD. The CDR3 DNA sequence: TGTGCCGCACACGGAGACTACTCCTCTGGGGCCAACGTCCTGACTTTC. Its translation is CAAHGDYSSGANVLTF.

Written as DNA, the CDR3 is TGTGCCAGCAGTCTTGGCGTAGGGAGCTTGTCTGGCTACACCTTC. Amino acid sequence: CASSLGVGSLSGYTF. The chain joins TRBV27 to TRBJ1-2; the D is unclear. The CDR3 runs to 15 residues. Trimming stripped 5 bases from V and 7 bases from J, with 20 bases between. Germline V gene sequence: CDR1 MNHEY, CDR2 SMNVEV (reference sequence).

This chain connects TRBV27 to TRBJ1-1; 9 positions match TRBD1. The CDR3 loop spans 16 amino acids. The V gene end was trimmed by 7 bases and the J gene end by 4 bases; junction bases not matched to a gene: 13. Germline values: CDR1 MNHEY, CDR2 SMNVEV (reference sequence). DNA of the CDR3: TGTGCCAGCACCATTTTCCCGGGACAGGGAATCACTGAAGCTTTCTTT. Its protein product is CASTIFPGQGITEAFF.

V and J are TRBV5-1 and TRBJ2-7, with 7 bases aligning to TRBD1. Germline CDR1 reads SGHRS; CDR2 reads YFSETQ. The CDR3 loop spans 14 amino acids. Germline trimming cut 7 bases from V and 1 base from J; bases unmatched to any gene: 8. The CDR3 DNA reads TGCGCCAGCGGTAGGACAGGCACTTCCTACGAGCAGTACTTC. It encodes CASGRTGTSYEQYF.

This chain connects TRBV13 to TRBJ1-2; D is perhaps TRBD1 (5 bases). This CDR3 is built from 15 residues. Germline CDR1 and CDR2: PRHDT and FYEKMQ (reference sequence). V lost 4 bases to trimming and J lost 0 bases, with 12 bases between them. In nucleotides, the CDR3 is TGTGCCAGCAGCTCCGAGACAGCCGCTAACTATGGCTACACCTTC. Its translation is CASSSETAANYGYTF.